This T cell receptor (beta chain) was sequenced during a study of blood T cell repertoires in COVID-19. Looking at the study overall: The United States, Italy and Spain were the sources of the acute and convalescent COVID-19 samples. T cells, B-cell-depleted T cells, or PBMCs provided the cDNA or gDNA that served as material.

Trimming removed 5 bases from V and 1 base from J; junction bases left unmatched: 9. Per germline, CDR1 LGHDT and CDR2 YNNKEL (reference sequence). The CDR3 loop spans 17 amino acids. In the authors' methods: Scientists estimated how many nucleated cells there were by amplifying reference gene primers. Clones were read by immunoSEQ multiplex PCR, and TCRdb kept only the in-frame ones, dropping some. Clonal size and the V and J genes are those of that table, whereas D and trimming came from the DNA. In the table there are approximately 210,000 clones, about 90% of which are singletons. This clone has ten or more counts.

The chain is built from TRBV3-1 (or the pseudogene TRBV3-2) and TRBJ2-2; 8 bases fit TRBD2. The sample consisted of peripheral blood. The receptor comes from a young man with active or convalescent COVID-19. The DNA for the CDR3 is TGTGCCAGCAGCGATAACCCGGGACTAGTGAACACCGGGGAGCTGTTTTTT. Its protein is CASSDNPGLVNTGELFF.